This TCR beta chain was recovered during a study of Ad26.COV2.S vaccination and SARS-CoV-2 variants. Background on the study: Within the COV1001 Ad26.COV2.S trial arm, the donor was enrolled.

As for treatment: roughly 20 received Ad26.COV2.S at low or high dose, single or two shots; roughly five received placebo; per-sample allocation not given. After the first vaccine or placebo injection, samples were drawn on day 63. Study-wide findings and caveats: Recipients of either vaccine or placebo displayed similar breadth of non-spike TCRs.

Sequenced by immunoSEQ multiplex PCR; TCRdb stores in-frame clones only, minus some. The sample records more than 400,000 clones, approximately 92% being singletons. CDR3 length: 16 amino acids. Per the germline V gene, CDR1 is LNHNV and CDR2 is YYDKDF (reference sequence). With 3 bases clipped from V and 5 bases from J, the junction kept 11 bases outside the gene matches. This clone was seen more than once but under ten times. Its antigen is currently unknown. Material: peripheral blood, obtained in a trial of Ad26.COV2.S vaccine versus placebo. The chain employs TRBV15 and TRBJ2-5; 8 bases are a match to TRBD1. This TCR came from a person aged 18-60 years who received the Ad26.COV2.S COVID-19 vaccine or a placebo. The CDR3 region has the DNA TGTGCCACCAGCAGGGGCGGCCAGGGGGCCCAGGAGACCCAGTACTTC. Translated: CATSRGGQGAQETQYF. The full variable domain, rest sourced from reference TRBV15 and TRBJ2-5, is DAMVIQNPRYQVTQFGKPVTLSCSQTLNHNVMYWYQQKSSQAPKLLFHYYDKDFNNEADTPDNFQSRRPNTSFCFLDIRSPGLGDTAMYLCATSRGGQGAQETQYFGPGTRLLVL.